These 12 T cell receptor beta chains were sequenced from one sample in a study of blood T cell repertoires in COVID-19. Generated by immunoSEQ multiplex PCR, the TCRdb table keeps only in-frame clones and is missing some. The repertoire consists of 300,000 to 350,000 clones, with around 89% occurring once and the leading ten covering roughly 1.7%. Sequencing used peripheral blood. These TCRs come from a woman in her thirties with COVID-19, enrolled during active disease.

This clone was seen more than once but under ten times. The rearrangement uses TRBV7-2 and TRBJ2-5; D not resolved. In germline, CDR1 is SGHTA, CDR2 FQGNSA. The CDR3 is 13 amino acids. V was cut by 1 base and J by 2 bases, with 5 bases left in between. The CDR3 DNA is TGTGCCAGCAGCTTAGAACTGCAAGAGACCCAGTACTTC. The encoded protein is CASSLELQETQYF.

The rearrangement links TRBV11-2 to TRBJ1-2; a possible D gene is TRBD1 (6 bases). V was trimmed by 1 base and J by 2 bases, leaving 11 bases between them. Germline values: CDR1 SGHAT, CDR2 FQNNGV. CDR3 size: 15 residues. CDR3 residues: CASSLVPDRNYGYTF. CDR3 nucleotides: TGTGCCAGCAGCTTAGTACCGGACAGAAACTATGGCTACACCTTC. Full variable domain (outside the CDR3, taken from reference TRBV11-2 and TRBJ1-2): EAGVAQSPRYKIIEKRQSVAFWCNPISGHATLYWYQQILGQGPKLLIQFQNNGVVDDSQLPKDRFSAERLKGVDSTLKIQPAKLEDSAVYLCASSLVPDRNYGYTFGSGTRLTVV.

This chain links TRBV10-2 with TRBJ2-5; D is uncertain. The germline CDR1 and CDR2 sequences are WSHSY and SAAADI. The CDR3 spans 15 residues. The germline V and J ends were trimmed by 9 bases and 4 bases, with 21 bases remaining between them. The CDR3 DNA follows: TGCGCCAGTACAACGAGGTCCGCGCTTGGAGAGACCCAGTACTTC. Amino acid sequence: CASTTRSALGETQYF.

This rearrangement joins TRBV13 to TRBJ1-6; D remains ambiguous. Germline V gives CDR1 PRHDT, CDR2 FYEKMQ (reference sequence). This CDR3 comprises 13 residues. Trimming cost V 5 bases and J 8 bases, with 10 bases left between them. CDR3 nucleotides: TGTGCCAGCAGCCTCCGCGGGGATTCACCCCTCCACTTT. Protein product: CASSLRGDSPLHF. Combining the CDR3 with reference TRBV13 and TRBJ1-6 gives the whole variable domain AAGVIQSPRHLIKEKRETATLKCYPIPRHDTVYWYQQGPGQDPQFLISFYEKMQSDKGSIPDRFSAQQFSDYHSELNMSSLELGDSALYFCASSLRGDSPLHFGNGTRLTVT.

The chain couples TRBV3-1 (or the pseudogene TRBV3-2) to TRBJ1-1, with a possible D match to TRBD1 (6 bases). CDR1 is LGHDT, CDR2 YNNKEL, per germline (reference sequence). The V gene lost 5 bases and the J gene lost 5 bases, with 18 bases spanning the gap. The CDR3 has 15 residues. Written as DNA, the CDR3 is TGTGCCAGCAGCACAAAAGCGGGGGCGGGAACTGAAGCTTTCTTT. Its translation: CASSTKAGAGTEAFF.

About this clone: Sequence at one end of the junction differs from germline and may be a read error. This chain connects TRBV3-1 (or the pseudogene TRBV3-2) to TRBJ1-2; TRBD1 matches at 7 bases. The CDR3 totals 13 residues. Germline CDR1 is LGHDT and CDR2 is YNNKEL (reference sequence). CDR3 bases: TGTGCCAGCAGCCAAGACTTGACAGGGAGAGGGATCTTC. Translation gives CASSQDLTGRGIF.

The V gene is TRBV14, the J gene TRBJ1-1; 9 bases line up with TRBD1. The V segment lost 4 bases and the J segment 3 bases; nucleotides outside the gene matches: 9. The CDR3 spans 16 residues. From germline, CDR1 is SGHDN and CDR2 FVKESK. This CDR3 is CASSRTGERLDTEAFF. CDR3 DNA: TGTGCCAGCAGCCGGACAGGGGAGAGGTTGGACACTGAAGCTTTCTTT.

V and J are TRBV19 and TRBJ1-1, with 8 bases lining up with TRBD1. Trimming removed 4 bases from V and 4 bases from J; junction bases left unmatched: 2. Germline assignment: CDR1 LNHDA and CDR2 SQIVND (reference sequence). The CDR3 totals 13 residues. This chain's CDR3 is CASSTQGGTEAFF. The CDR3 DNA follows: TGTGCCAGTAGTACACAGGGGGGCACTGAAGCTTTCTTT.

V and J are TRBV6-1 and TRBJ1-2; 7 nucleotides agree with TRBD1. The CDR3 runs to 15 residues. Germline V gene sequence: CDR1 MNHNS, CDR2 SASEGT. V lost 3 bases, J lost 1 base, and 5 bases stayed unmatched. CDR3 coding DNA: TGTGCCAGCAGTGAGGGACAGCGACGTAACTATGGCTACACCTTC. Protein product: CASSEGQRRNYGYTF.

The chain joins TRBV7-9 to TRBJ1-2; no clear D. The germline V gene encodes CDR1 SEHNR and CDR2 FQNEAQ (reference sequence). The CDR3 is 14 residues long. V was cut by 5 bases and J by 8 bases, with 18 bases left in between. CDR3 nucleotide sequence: TGTGCCAGCAGCGAAACTGATGTAAGGAGCGGCTACACCTTC. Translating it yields CASSETDVRSGYTF.

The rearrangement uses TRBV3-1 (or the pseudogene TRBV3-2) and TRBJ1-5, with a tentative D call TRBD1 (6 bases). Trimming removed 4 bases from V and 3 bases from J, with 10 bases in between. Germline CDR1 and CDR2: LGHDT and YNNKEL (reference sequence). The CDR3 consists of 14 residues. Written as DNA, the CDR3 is TGTGCCAGCAGCCCAGGACAGTACAATCAGCCCCAGCATTTT. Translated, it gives CASSPGQYNQPQHF.

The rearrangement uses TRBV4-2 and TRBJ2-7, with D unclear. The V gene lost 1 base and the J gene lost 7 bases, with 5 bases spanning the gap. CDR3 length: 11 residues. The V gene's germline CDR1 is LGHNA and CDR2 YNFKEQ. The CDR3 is CASSQGPEQYF. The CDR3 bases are TGTGCCAGCAGCCAAGGGCCAGAGCAGTACTTC.